What follows describes a single T cell receptor beta chain. Antigen unknown. A template switching step added UMIs, each with a 6-nucleotide sample barcode. TCRdb reprocessed the 5' RACE reads and reports one entry per CDR3 protein, with no DNA. The sample has some 99,000 distinct CDR3 sequences; the top ten hold about an eighth. This record comes from a study of monozygotic twins with inflammatory bowel disease. The study's findings and limits: Concordant and discordant twins showed no difference in repertoire similarity, possibly from limited power. No single strong signal or clonotype associated with IBD was supported.

From germline, CDR1 is SGHRS and CDR2 YFSETQ. This CDR3 spans 13 amino acids. J is TRBJ2-5 and V is TRBV5-1; TCRdb designates TRBD2, a call that cannot be tested without DNA. The sequenced material came from blood. The receptor was isolated from a human donor with ulcerative colitis or Crohn's disease, or a healthy co-twin of an affected twin (not recorded which). CDR3 loop: CASSLNSRETQYF.